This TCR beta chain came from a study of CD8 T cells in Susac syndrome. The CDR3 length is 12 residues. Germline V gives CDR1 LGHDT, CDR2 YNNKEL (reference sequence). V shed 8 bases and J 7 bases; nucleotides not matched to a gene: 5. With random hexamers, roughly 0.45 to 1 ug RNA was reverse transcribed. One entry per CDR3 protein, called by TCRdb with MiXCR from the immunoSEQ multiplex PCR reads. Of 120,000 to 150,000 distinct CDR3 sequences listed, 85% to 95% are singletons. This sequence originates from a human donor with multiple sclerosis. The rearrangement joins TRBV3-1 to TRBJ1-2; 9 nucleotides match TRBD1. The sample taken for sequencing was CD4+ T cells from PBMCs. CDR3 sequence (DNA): TGTGCCAGCGGAACAGGGGGCTCTGGCTACACCTTC. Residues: CASGTGGSGYTF.